Presented here are 5 T cell receptor beta chains from one specimen sequenced in a study of shared clonotypes between healthy human individuals. The method was immunoSEQ multiplex PCR; TCRdb's version includes in-frame clones alone and lacks a portion of them. The data hold 1.6 million or so clones, with roughly 97% observed a single time. The sample consisted of naive CD4+ T cells sorted from blood. The subset was: CD45RA+ positively selected. The source of these receptors is a man aged 25-40 years in good health.

This chain connects TRBV10-1 to TRBJ2-5; D is possibly TRBD1 (7 bases). This CDR3 contains 15 residues. CDR1 and CDR2 (germline): WNHNN, SYGVQD (reference sequence). The V gene lost 0 bases and the J gene lost 4 bases, with 12 bases spanning the gap. For the CDR3, the DNA is TGCGCCAGCAGTGAGTCGATGCAGGGGGGAGAGACCCAGTACTTC. This sequence encodes CASSESMQGGETQYF.

This clone came up once. This chain connects TRBV5-4 to TRBJ2-1; 8 nucleotides agree with TRBD1. Trimming at V came to 3 bases and at J to 8 bases, leaving 10 bases not matched to a gene. The CDR3 extends over 15 amino acids. Germline loops: CDR1 SGHNT, CDR2 YYREEE (reference sequence). Here the CDR3 reads CASSSKTGDSDEQFF. As DNA, the CDR3 is TGTGCCAGCAGCTCAAAGACAGGGGACTCCGATGAGCAGTTCTTC. Full variable domain (rest looked up from reference TRBV5-4 and TRBJ2-1): ETGVTQSPTHLIKTRGQQVTLRCSSQSGHNTVSWYQQALGQGPQFIFQYYREEENGRGNFPPRFSGLQFPNYSSELNVNALELDDSALYLCASSSKTGDSDEQFFGPGTRLTVL.

This clone was found once. The chain carries TRBV28 and TRBJ1-1; 9 bases fit TRBD1. V was pared by 1 base and J by 0 bases, with 12 bases of the junction left unmatched. Germline CDR1 is MDHEN and CDR2 is SYDVKM. This CDR3 has 19 residues. The CDR3 DNA sequence: TGTGCCAGCAGTTTATCAGGAGTGGGGACAGGGACCATGAACACTGAAGCTTTCTTT. Its protein is CASSLSGVGTGTMNTEAFF. The full variable domain, in which reference TRBV28 and TRBJ1-1 provide the parts outside the CDR3, is DVKVTQSSRYLVKRTGEKVFLECVQDMDHENMFWYRQDPGLGLRLIYFSYDVKMKEKGDIPEGYSVSREKKERFSLILESASTNQTSMYLCASSLSGVGTGTMNTEAFFGQGTRLTVV.

The rearrangement uses TRBV27 and TRBJ2-3, with D hard to call. The V gene's germline CDR1 is MNHEY and CDR2 SMNVEV (reference sequence). V dropped 5 bases and J dropped 2 bases, with 5 bases sitting between them. The CDR3 loop spans 12 amino acids. The CDR3 coding sequence is TGTGCCAGCAGTACCACCACAGATACGCAGTATTTT. Translated, it gives CASSTTTDTQYF.

This clone was observed a single time. This CDR3 reads CAATGQGTNNEQFF. The CDR3 coding sequence is TGTGCCGCCACCGGACAGGGTACAAACAATGAGCAGTTCTTC. The V gene is TRBV7-9, the J gene TRBJ2-1, with 8 bases identical to TRBD1. The CDR3 runs to 14 residues. CDR1 is SEHNR, CDR2 FQNEAQ, per germline (reference sequence). Unmatched junction bases numbered 11, after V lost 11 bases and J lost 5 bases.